The 25 T cell receptor beta chains in this list originate from one sample, sequenced in a study of cytomegalovirus exposure and HLA in healthy donors. PCR was performed using 60 Vbeta and 13 Jbeta primers. Profiling relied on immunoSEQ multiplex PCR, and the TCRdb table lists in-frame clones only, not all of them. The table has roughly 83,000 clones, roughly 77% seen once; the top ten hold 4% to 5%. The source material was PBMCs. All receptors derive from a man aged 55 to 70 in good health and CMV-seronegative.

This clone was seen a few times. The V gene is TRBV9, the J gene TRBJ2-5; D may be TRBD1 (6 bases). The germline V and J ends were trimmed by 0 bases and 2 bases, with 8 bases remaining between them. The germline CDR1 and CDR2 sequences are SGDLS and YYNGEE. The length of the CDR3 is 14 residues. CDR3 bases: TGTGCCAGCAGCGTAGGGACAGTGCAAGAGACCCAGTACTTC. Protein sequence: CASSVGTVQETQYF.

J is TRBJ2-5 and V is TRBV13, with TRBD2 as a possible D gene (5 bases). The CDR3 covers 13 residues. Looked up from germline, CDR1 is PRHDT and CDR2 is FYEKMQ (reference sequence). Trimming left V 3 bases short and J 5 bases short, with 10 bases between. DNA of the CDR3: TGTGCCAGCAGCTTGCTAGCCGGGGAGACCCAGTACTTC. This encodes CASSLLAGETQYF.

The V and J genes are TRBV2 and TRBJ1-1; 8 bases are shared with TRBD1. V shed 4 bases and J 5 bases; nucleotides not matched to a gene: 9. Looked up from germline, CDR1 is SNHLY and CDR2 is FYNNEI. The length of the CDR3 is 15 residues. The chain's CDR3 is CASSATGQAGTEAFF. CDR3 bases: TGTGCCAGCAGTGCAACGGGACAGGCGGGTACTGAAGCTTTCTTT.

The J gene is TRBJ1-2, the V gene TRBV19; 9 bases match TRBD1. Germline trimming cut 4 bases from V and 2 bases from J; bases unmatched to any gene: 8. The CDR3 runs to 16 residues. Per the germline V gene, CDR1 is LNHDA and CDR2 is SQIVND (reference sequence). The CDR3 is CASSTLGDRANYGYTF. CDR3 in DNA: TGTGCCAGTAGTACCTTGGGGGACAGGGCGAACTATGGCTACACCTTC.

V is TRBV13 and J is TRBJ2-7; the D gene is possibly TRBD1 (6 bases). V was cut by 6 bases and J by 4 bases, with 19 bases left in between. Germline lookup yields CDR1 PRHDT and CDR2 FYEKMQ (reference sequence). The CDR3 is made up of 15 amino acids. CDR3 nucleotide sequence: TGTGCCAGCAGGTTGGGGGCCCTCGGACAGTACGAGCAGTACTTC. It is translated as CASRLGALGQYEQYF.

This chain uses TRBV4-2 with TRBJ2-7, with a weak D call TRBD1 (5 bases). The germline gives CDR1 LGHNA, CDR2 YNFKEQ. Trimming stripped 2 bases from V and 7 bases from J, with 15 bases between. This CDR3 has 14 residues. DNA for the CDR3: TGTGCCAGCAGCCAACAGGGTTATGGCGAGGAGCAGTACTTC. It encodes CASSQQGYGEEQYF.

The chain is built from TRBV20-1 and TRBJ1-2; D ambiguous. V gave up 2 bases and J gave up 3 bases, with 4 bases separating them. There are 11 residues in the CDR3. Germline V gives CDR1 DFQATT, CDR2 SNEGSKA (reference sequence). DNA for the CDR3: TGCAGTGCTAGAAGCTACTATGGCTACACCTTC. It is translated as CSARSYYGYTF.

This chain joins TRBV11-2 and TRBJ1-6, with D tentatively TRBD1 (5 bases). Germline V gene data show CDR1 as SGHAT and CDR2 as FQNNGV. The CDR3 covers 17 residues. With 5 bases removed from V and 2 bases from J, the gap between germline ends came to 16 bases. CDR3 amino acids: CASSPNLGGAYNSPLHF. CDR3 nucleotides: TGTGCCAGCAGCCCCAATTTGGGGGGTGCCTATAATTCACCCCTCCACTTT.

A few counts support this clone. The CDR3 here is CASSYGRAAFF. The CDR3 region has the DNA TGTGCCAGCAGTTACGGCAGGGCGGCTTTCTTT. The rearrangement uses TRBV6-1 and TRBJ1-1, with D possibly TRBD1 on 5 matching bases. CDR3 length: 11 amino acids. Germline V gene lookup returns CDR1 MNHNS and CDR2 SASEGT. V lost 5 bases, J lost 11 bases, and 12 bases lay in between.

The CDR3 loop reads CATSASQGMNTEAFF. The DNA of the CDR3 is TGTGCCACCAGCGCCTCTCAGGGCATGAACACTGAAGCTTTCTTT. V is TRBV15 and J is TRBJ1-1; possibly TRBD1 for D (5 bases). Germline loops: CDR1 LNHNV, CDR2 YYDKDF (reference sequence). The CDR3 loop spans 15 amino acids. Between the trimmed V and J ends, which lost 5 bases and 0 bases, there was a span of 13 bases. The full variable domain, completed using reference TRBV15 and TRBJ1-1, is DAMVIQNPRYQVTQFGKPVTLSCSQTLNHNVMYWYQQKSSQAPKLLFHYYDKDFNNEADTPDNFQSRRPNTSFCFLDIRSPGLGDTAMYLCATSASQGMNTEAFFGQGTRLTVV.

This chain uses TRBV6-5 with TRBJ2-7; possibly TRBD2 for D (6 bases). The germline V gene has CDR1 MNHEY and CDR2 SVGAGI. This CDR3 has 16 residues. V was cut by 2 bases and J by 3 bases, with 17 bases left in between. CDR3 residues: CASSYLPGLRIYEQYF. The CDR3 coding sequence is TGTGCCAGCAGTTACCTACCGGGACTCCGGATCTACGAGCAGTACTTC.

For the CDR3, the DNA is TGCGCCAGCAGGGGCGTACGCTGGGTATTGGAGGTTGTGGGTCTTCGGGGGATGGGCTACACCTTC. Protein: CASRGVRWVLEVVGLRGMGYTF. The chain links TRBV10-1 to TRBJ1-2; D is possibly TRBD1 (5 bases). Germline-derived CDR1 and CDR2 are WNHNN and SYGVQD (reference sequence). The CDR3 consists of 22 residues. V lost 6 bases and J 8 bases, leaving 43 bases between the germline ends.

Only a few counts were recorded for this clone. The genes are TRBV5-6 and TRBJ2-1; the D gene is possibly TRBD2 (6 bases). The V gene's germline CDR1 is SGHDT and CDR2 YYEEEE. The CDR3 contains 16 residues. Between the trimmed V and J ends, which lost 0 bases and 2 bases, there was a span of 12 bases. CDR3 protein: CASSLVETGAYNEQFF. DNA of the CDR3: TGTGCCAGCAGCTTGGTTGAGACGGGGGCCTACAATGAGCAGTTCTTC.

The chain has TRBV5-1 and TRBJ2-5; D gene uncertain. CDR1 and CDR2 from the germline V gene are SGHRS and YFSETQ. V was clipped by 0 bases and J by 2 bases, with 14 bases between them. The CDR3 spans 16 residues. CDR3 protein: CASSLVGTGRQETQYF. For the CDR3, the DNA is TGCGCCAGCAGCTTGGTAGGAACGGGTCGACAAGAGACCCAGTACTTC.

The chain recombines TRBV2 with TRBJ2-1; D may be TRBD2 (5 bases). This CDR3 is 13 amino acids long. V was trimmed by 6 bases and J by 4 bases, leaving 10 bases between them. CDR1 is SNHLY, CDR2 FYNNEI, per germline. This chain's CDR3 is CASSDGLYNEQFF. The DNA for the CDR3 is TGTGCCAGCAGCGATGGACTGTACAATGAGCAGTTCTTC.

The CDR3 DNA reads as TGTGCCAGCGGAATAGCTCCTTTGAACACTGAAGCTTTCTTT. This codes for CASGIAPLNTEAFF. V is TRBV5-4 and J is TRBJ1-1; D unclear. The CDR3 consists of 14 residues. The V gene's germline CDR1 is SGHNT and CDR2 YYREEE (reference sequence). V lost 7 bases to trimming and J lost 0 bases, with 13 bases between them.

The chain recombines TRBV7-9 with TRBJ1-2, with unresolved D. Germline V gene data show CDR1 as SEHNR and CDR2 as FQNEAQ (reference sequence). This CDR3 has 15 residues. The germline V and J ends were trimmed by 2 bases and 4 bases, with 14 bases remaining between them. The CDR3 nucleotides are TGTGCCAGCAGCTTATTTCCCGGGAAGACCTATGGCTACACCTTC. The encoded protein is CASSLFPGKTYGYTF.

The gene calls are TRBV18 and TRBJ2-7; 9 bases map to TRBD1. Germline assignment: CDR1 KGHSH and CDR2 LQKENI. After removal of 1 base from V and 5 bases from J, the junction contained 3 bases not matched to a gene. This CDR3 contains 14 residues. The CDR3, as DNA: TGTGCCAGCTCACCACGGGACAGGGTGGACGAGCAGTACTTC. Protein product: CASSPRDRVDEQYF.

V and J are TRBV25-1 and TRBJ2-1; D might be TRBD2 (6 bases). The CDR3 covers 16 residues. Germline loops: CDR1 MGHDK, CDR2 SYGVNS. Trimming took 1 base from V and 7 from J, leaving 17 bases between them. The CDR3 DNA is TGTGCCAGCAGTGAATTTCGGGGCCCACGGGGGAATGAGCAGTTCTTC. This translates into CASSEFRGPRGNEQFF. The entire variable domain, with the rest obtained from reference TRBV25-1 and TRBJ2-1, is as follows: EADIYQTPRYLVIGTGKKITLECSQTMGHDKMYWYQQDPGMELHLIHYSYGVNSTEKGDLSSESTVSRIRTEHFPLTLESARPSHTSQYLCASSEFRGPRGNEQFFGPGTRLTVL.

This chain connects TRBV7-3 to TRBJ1-1, with 8 bases fitting TRBD1. Germline-derived CDR1 and CDR2 are SGHTA and FQGTGA. V dropped 5 bases and J dropped 9; count of bases not matched to a gene: 8. This CDR3 has 13 amino acids. For the CDR3, the DNA is TGTGCCAGCAGCCGGAACGACAGGGGCCAAGCTTTCTTT. Translated: CASSRNDRGQAFF. Complete variable domain (other parts from reference TRBV7-3 and TRBJ1-1): GAGVSQTPSNKVTEKGKYVELRCDPISGHTALYWYRQSLGQGPEFLIYFQGTGAADDSGLPNDRFFAVRPEGSVSTLKIQRTERGDSAVYLCASSRNDRGQAFFGQGTRLTVV.

This chain uses TRBV27 with TRBJ1-1; a weak D match, TRBD1 (6 bases). The CDR3 consists of 15 residues. Germline V lookup: CDR1 MNHEY, CDR2 SMNVEV (reference sequence). V was clipped by 5 bases and J by 5 bases, with 18 bases between them. CDR3 amino acids: CASSPLRGLGTEAFF. In nucleotides, the CDR3 is TGTGCCAGCAGTCCTCTCAGGGGATTAGGGACTGAAGCTTTCTTT.

This clone was seen once. CDR3 sequence: CASSLDSGTGNYGYTF. The CDR3 DNA reads TGTGCCAGCAGCCTAGATTCCGGGACAGGGAACTATGGCTACACCTTC. The chain combines TRBV2 with TRBJ1-2; 9 nucleotides agree with TRBD1. The CDR3 spans 16 residues. The V gene's germline CDR1 is SNHLY and CDR2 FYNNEI. After removal of 6 bases from V and 2 bases from J, the junction contained 10 bases not matched to a gene.

The J gene is TRBJ1-2, the V gene TRBV30, with a possible D match to TRBD1 (5 bases). V was trimmed by 3 bases and J by 4 bases, leaving 15 bases between them. CDR1 and CDR2 from the germline V gene are GTSNPN and SVGIG (reference sequence). CDR3 length: 14 residues. The CDR3 loop is CAWSRDAGSYGYTF. DNA of the CDR3: TGTGCCTGGAGCCGGGACGCGGGATCCTATGGCTACACCTTC. The full variable domain, with the rest looked up from reference TRBV30 and TRBJ1-2, is SQTIHQWPATLVQPVGSPLSLECTVEGTSNPNLYWYRQAAGRGLQLLFYSVGIGQISSEVPQNLSASRPQDRQFILSSKKLLLSDSGFYLCAWSRDAGSYGYTFGSGTRLTVV.

The chain couples TRBV19 to TRBJ1-1; 9 bases fit TRBD1. Germline V gene data show CDR1 as LNHDA and CDR2 as SQIVND (reference sequence). V lost 7 bases, J lost 1 base, and 4 bases stayed unmatched. The CDR3 sequence is 14 residues long. The CDR3 nucleotides read TGTGCCAGTAACAGGGACAGGGAGAACACTGAAGCTTTCTTT. This translates into CASNRDRENTEAFF. The full variable domain, completed using reference TRBV19 and TRBJ1-1, is DGGITQSPKYLFRKEGQNVTLSCEQNLNHDAMYWYRQDPGQGLRLIYYSQIVNDFQKGDIAEGYSVSREKKESFPLTVTSAQKNPTAFYLCASNRDRENTEAFFGQGTRLTVV.

The rearrangement links TRBV4-2 to TRBJ2-3, with 8 bases fitting TRBD2. Germline V CDR1 and CDR2: LGHNA, YNFKEQ. V shed 0 bases, J shed 4 bases, and the junction held 6 bases outside the gene matches. CDR3 length equals 16 residues. CDR3 sequence: CASSQEGRGAADTQYF. The DNA of the CDR3 is TGTGCCAGCAGCCAAGAGGGGCGGGGGGCAGCAGATACGCAGTATTTT.